This TCR beta chain comes out of a study of T cell responses to AZD1222 COVID-19 vaccine. Overall study findings and caveats: Researchers took repertoire samples only after the peak T cell response had come.

Comments on this clone: Its antigen remains unidentified.

Assay: immunoSEQ multiplex PCR; the TCRdb copy retains only in-frame clones and omits some. The table includes some 79,000 clones, over 70% detected once. Trimming removed 3 bases at V and 0 bases at J, with 6 bases between. Germline V CDR1 and CDR2: SGHAT, FQNNGV. The CDR3 loop spans 14 amino acids. Sample: peripheral blood, taken 28 days after the second AZD1222 dose. V is TRBV11-2 and J is TRBJ1-3; D is unclear. The sequence derives from an adult who received the AZD1222 COVID-19 vaccine. The CDR3 sequence is CASSFGFSGNTIYF. In nucleotides, the CDR3 is TGTGCCAGCAGCTTCGGATTCTCTGGAAACACCATATATTTT.